These 11 T cell receptor beta chains were sequenced from one sample in a study of blood T cells in healthy people across ages. With a J-beta primer mix and a sample-barcoded 5' primer, a second PCR ran roughly 6 to 11 cycles. Each CDR3 protein gets one entry after TCRdb re-called the 5' RACE reads with MiXCR. This table holds roughly 650,000 distinct CDR3 sequences, approximately 31% found once. Input material: blood. These receptors all stem from a woman older than 75 in good health.

V gene TRBV20-1 combines with J gene TRBJ1-5; D unresolved. Germline V CDR1 and CDR2: DFQATT, SNEGSKA (reference sequence). The CDR3 is 14 amino acids. Between the trimmed V and J ends, which lost 3 bases and 1 base, there was a span of 10 bases. CDR3 amino acids: CSASRGESNQPQHF. The CDR3 coding sequence is TGCAGTGCTAGTCGTGGGGAAAGCAATCAGCCCCAGCATTTT.

The chain has TRBV29-1 and TRBJ2-5, with TRBD2 matching 14 bases. Germline values: CDR1 SQVTM, CDR2 ANQGSEA. After removal of 7 bases from V and 1 base from J, the junction contained 5 bases not matched to a gene. The CDR3 extends over 15 amino acids. The CDR3 here is CSAGTSGSPQETQYF. CDR3 sequence (DNA): TGCAGCGCCGGGACTAGCGGGAGTCCCCAAGAGACCCAGTACTTC.

This clonotype was counted at least ten times. This may be a read error: a much more frequent sequence differs by one nucleotide. The V gene is TRBV6-1, the J gene TRBJ2-7, with 8 bases lining up with TRBD1. V lost 4 bases and J lost 0; bases outside the gene matches: 2. Germline CDR1 MNHNS, CDR2 SASEGT. The length of the CDR3 is 14 residues. The CDR3 is CASSGQGASYEQYF. CDR3 bases: TGTGCCAGCAGTGGGCAGGGGGCCTCCTACGAGCAGTACTTC.

A word on this clonotype: A much bigger clone sits one base away, suggesting this may be a read error. The chain links TRBV12-3 or TRBV12-4 to TRBJ2-3; 11 positions match TRBD1. The CDR3 is 16 residues long. For the CDR3, the DNA is TGTGCCAGCAGTTTTGGGGACAGGGGGACTACAGATGCGCAGTATTTT. Protein: CASSFGDRGTTDAQYF.

The genes are TRBV30 and TRBJ2-1, with 7 bases fitting TRBD2. V was pared by 4 bases and J by 0 bases, with 3 bases of the junction left unmatched. Germline V gene lookup returns CDR1 GTSNPN and CDR2 SVGIG (reference sequence). The CDR3 has 14 residues. The DNA of the CDR3 is TGTGCCTGGACGCGGGGGAGCTCCTACAATGAGCAGTTCTTC. It encodes CAWTRGSSYNEQFF.

The genes are TRBV20-1 and TRBJ2-1; D is possibly TRBD2 (6 bases). From germline, CDR1 is DFQATT and CDR2 SNEGSKA (reference sequence). CDR3 size: 14 residues. Trimming left V 5 bases short and J 7 bases short, with 18 bases between. CDR3 residues: CSAGVAGRSNEQFF. As DNA, the CDR3 is TGCAGTGCTGGGGTTGCGGGAAGGTCGAATGAGCAGTTCTTC.

This chain joins TRBV7-9 and TRBJ1-1; 9 bases agree with TRBD1. The germline gives CDR1 SEHNR, CDR2 FQNEAQ (reference sequence). The CDR3 runs to 15 residues. The V segment lost 1 base and the J segment 1 base; nucleotides outside the gene matches: 1. The CDR3 DNA reads as TGTGCCAGCAGCTTAGGGGGACAGGGGAACACTGAAGCTTTCTTT. Amino acids: CASSLGGQGNTEAFF.

This clonotype was seen only a few times. The chain has TRBV29-1 and TRBJ1-2; D call uncertain. The ends were cut back, 3 bases at V and 3 bases at J, with 14 bases in the middle. The CDR3 length is 14 residues. Looked up from germline, CDR1 is SQVTM and CDR2 is ANQGSEA. Written as DNA, the CDR3 is TGCAGCGTTGATACAGTAATGCAAGACTATGGCTACACCTTC. Translation: CSVDTVMQDYGYTF.

The table lists this clonotype with many counts. The gene calls are TRBV29-1 and TRBJ2-7, with D unclear. Germline CDR1 reads SQVTM; CDR2 reads ANQGSEA. With 5 bases removed from V and 5 bases from J, the gap between germline ends came to 13 bases. The CDR3 length is 12 residues. The CDR3 sequence is CSVRRAQHEQYF. The CDR3 DNA sequence: TGCAGCGTTCGAAGGGCACAGCACGAGCAGTACTTC.

This clonotype was detected only a few times. A much larger clone lies a single base off, so this may be a read error. J is TRBJ2-7 and V is TRBV6-2 or TRBV6-3, with TRBD1 identical over 8 bases. The CDR3 loop spans 15 amino acids. Losses at the gene ends were 2 bases for V and 5 bases for J; bases not matched to a gene: 8. Germline V lookup: CDR1 MNHEY, CDR2 SVGEGT. The CDR3 reads CASSYPRGRSDEQYF. In DNA, the CDR3 is TGTGCCAGCAGTTACCCCAGGGGGCGGAGCGACGAGCAGTACTTC.

This clonotype occurred many times. The chain is built from TRBV5-8 and TRBJ2-5, with TRBD2 identical over 7 bases. Germline assignment: CDR1 SGHTS and CDR2 YDEGEE. V shed 3 bases and J 10 bases; nucleotides not matched to a gene: 0. The CDR3 has 10 amino acids. This CDR3 reads CASSWEGQYF. The CDR3 coding sequence is TGTGCCAGCAGCTGGGAGGGCCAGTACTTC.